These T cell receptor beta chains were read from a single sample in a study of blood T cell repertoires in COVID-19. The method was immunoSEQ multiplex PCR; TCRdb's version includes in-frame clones alone and lacks a portion of them. The sample lists about 250,000 clones, around 85% occurring once. The sequenced material came from peripheral blood. The receptor set was obtained from a human donor with COVID-19, enrolled during active disease. The donor label of this sample is uncertain. CDR3s include the opening cysteine and the closing phenylalanine or tryptophan. A D gene is named only where the DNA matches it firmly. For some rows the clone size is stated as once, few or many, or as a class when expanded; others skip it.

>TRBJ2-3|TRBD2|.|TRBV7-2
CASSSGTSGGTDTQYF
TGTGCCAGCAGCTCGGGGACTAGCGGAGGCACAGATACGCAGTATTTT
>TRBJ2-2|TRBD2|.|TRBV18
CASSPTLAGDTGELFF
TGTGCCAGCTCACCCACACTAGCGGGAGACACCGGGGAGCTGTTTTTT
>TRBJ1-6|.|.|TRBV6-5
CATSLDRYNSPLHF
TGTGCCACCTCTCTCGACAGATATAATTCACCCCTCCACTTT
>TRBJ2-6|.|few|TRBV28
CASSRDSGGANVLTF
TGTGCCAGCAGCCGTGATTCGGGTGGGGCCAACGTCCTGACTTTC
>TRBJ1-3|TRBD1|.|TRBV5-1
CASSVGTASSGNTIYF
TGCGCCAGCAGCGTAGGGACAGCCAGCTCTGGAAACACCATATATTTT
>TRBJ2-3|.|.|TRBV24-1
CATRDTGQITDTQYF
TGTGCCACCAGAGATACAGGCCAGATAACAGATACGCAGTATTTT
>TRBJ1-5|TRBD1|.|TRBV19
CASRFDRGGNQPQHF
TGTGCCAGTAGATTCGACAGGGGAGGCAATCAGCCCCAGCATTTT
>TRBJ1-2|.|.|TRBV9
CASSVGPLGAVNYGYTF
TGTGCCAGCAGCGTAGGGCCCCTTGGGGCGGTTAACTATGGCTACACCTTC
>TRBJ1-2|TRBD1|.|TRBV6-2/TRBV6-3
CASSSESSGGWYGYTF
TGTGCCAGCAGTTCGGAAAGCTCAGGGGGCTGGTATGGCTACACCTTC
>TRBJ1-5|.|.|TRBV7-9
CASSLGPGTTQPQHF
TGTGCCAGCAGCTTAGGCCCCGGGACAACTCAGCCCCAGCATTTT
>TRBJ1-1|TRBD1|.|TRBV28
CASSLAGTGEPEAFF
TGTGCCAGCAGTTTAGCCGGGACAGGGGAACCTGAAGCTTTCTTT
>TRBJ1-4|TRBD1|once|TRBV5-1
CASSATQGAGEKLFF
TGCGCCAGCAGCGCCACACAGGGGGCAGGAGAAAAACTGTTTTTT
>TRBJ2-7|TRBD2|.|TRBV4-1
CASSQEGSVAGESYEQYF
TGCGCCAGCAGCCAAGAAGGCTCGGTAGCGGGAGAGTCCTACGAGCAGTACTTC
>TRBJ2-7|.|.|TRBV5-1
CASSRDTSYEQYF
TGCGCCAGCAGCCGGGACACCTCTTACGAGCAGTACTTC
>TRBJ1-1|.|once|TRBV7-9
CASSLSASLNTEAFF
TGTGCCAGCAGCCTAAGTGCCTCCTTGAACACTGAAGCTTTCTTT
>TRBJ2-2|.|.|TRBV19
CASSIAPGSTGELFF
TGTGCCAGTAGTATAGCTCCAGGCTCCACCGGGGAGCTGTTTTTT